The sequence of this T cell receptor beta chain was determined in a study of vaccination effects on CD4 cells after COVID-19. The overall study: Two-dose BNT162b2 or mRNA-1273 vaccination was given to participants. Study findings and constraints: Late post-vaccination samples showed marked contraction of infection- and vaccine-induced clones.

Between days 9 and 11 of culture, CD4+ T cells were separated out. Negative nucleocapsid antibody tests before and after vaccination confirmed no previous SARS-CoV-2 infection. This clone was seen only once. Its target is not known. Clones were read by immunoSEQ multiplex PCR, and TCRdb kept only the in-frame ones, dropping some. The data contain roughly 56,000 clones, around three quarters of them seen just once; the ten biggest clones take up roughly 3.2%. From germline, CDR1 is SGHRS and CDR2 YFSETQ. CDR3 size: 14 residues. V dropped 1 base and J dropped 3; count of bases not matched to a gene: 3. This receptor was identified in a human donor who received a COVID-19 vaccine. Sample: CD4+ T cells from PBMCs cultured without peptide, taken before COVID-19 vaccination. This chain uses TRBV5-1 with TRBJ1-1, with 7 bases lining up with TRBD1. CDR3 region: CASSLQGGDTEAFF. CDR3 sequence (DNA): TGCGCCAGCAGCTTGCAGGGGGGGGACACTGAAGCTTTCTTT.